The entry below gives a single T cell receptor beta chain sequence along with its context. TCRdb ran MiXCR on the 5' RACE reads and lists one entry per CDR3 protein. Among 350,000 to 400,000 distinct CDR3 sequences listed, 9% were seen once. The sample originates from a study of identical twins. The sequence was obtained from a woman in her 50s in good health. The sequenced sample was naive T cells sorted from blood.

CDR3 protein: CASSSTTLYGYTF. In DNA form, the CDR3 reads TGTGCCAGCAGTTCAACAACTCTCTATGGCTACACCTTC. The chain employs TRBV12-3 or TRBV12-4 and TRBJ1-2; D remains unclear. The CDR3 has 13 amino acids. V was clipped by 4 bases and J by 4 bases, with 10 bases between them.